Presented here are 14 T cell receptor beta chains from one specimen sequenced in a study of liver allograft versus peripheral blood T cells. Study context: Comparisons were made between T cell receptor repertoires found in transplanted livers and those circulating in recipients' peripheral blood.

MiXCR, applied by TCRdb to the reads, yields one record per CDR3 protein. This table holds fewer than 15,000 distinct CDR3 sequences, 18% found once. The source of these receptors is a human patient who had a liver transplant. Some T cells may be supplied by the graft donor.

This clonotype ranks as medium-sized. The CDR3 reads CASARGRIDNSPLHF. DNA for the CDR3: TGTGCCAGTGCCAGGGGGCGAATCGATAATTCACCCCTCCACTTT. The V and J genes are TRBV5-6 and TRBJ1-6; 8 bases align to TRBD1. Germline V gives CDR1 SGHDT, CDR2 YYEEEE. With 8 bases clipped from V and 5 bases from J, the junction kept 9 bases outside the gene matches. CDR3 length: 15 amino acids.

This clonotype was counted at least ten times. The rearrangement uses TRBV18 and TRBJ1-1; D is undetermined. The CDR3 contains 17 residues. The germline CDR1 and CDR2 sequences are KGHSH and LQKENI. Trimming stripped 3 bases from V and 0 bases from J, with 17 bases between. The CDR3 DNA sequence: TGTGCCAGCTCACCCCGCTCCAGGCCTCAAATGAACACTGAAGCTTTCTTT. Its translation is CASSPRSRPQMNTEAFF.

This sequence joins TRBV6-5 and TRBJ2-3; D call uncertain. V shed 7 bases and J shed 1 base, with 12 bases lying between them. Per germline, CDR1 MNHEY and CDR2 SVGAGI. CDR3 length equals 14 residues. The CDR3 DNA sequence: TGTGCCAGCACCTTCGTCGGCGGCACAGATACGCAGTATTTT. This gives the protein CASTFVGGTDTQYF.

This clonotype was found many times. The chain couples TRBV18 to TRBJ1-2; no clear D gene. CDR1 and CDR2 from the germline V gene are KGHSH and LQKENI. This CDR3 is 13 amino acids long. Trimming shortened V by 4 bases and J by 2 bases, and 8 bases separated the two germline ends. The CDR3 loop reads CASSLDANYGYTF. As DNA, the CDR3 is TGTGCCAGCTCACTAGATGCAAACTATGGCTACACCTTC. Complete variable domain (other parts from reference TRBV18 and TRBJ1-2): NAGVMQNPRHLVRRRGQEARLRCSPMKGHSHVYWYRQLPEEGLKFMVYLQKENIIDESGMPKERFSAEFPKEGPSILRIQQVVRGDSAAYFCASSLDANYGYTFGSGTRLTVV.

This clonotype is medium-sized. V gene TRBV18 combines with J gene TRBJ2-7; D remains ambiguous. V was clipped by 3 bases and J by 1 base, with 10 bases between them. This CDR3 spans 14 amino acids. Germline values: CDR1 KGHSH, CDR2 LQKENI. The DNA of the CDR3 is TGTGCCAGCTCACCTAACGACGGATCCTACGAGCAGTACTTC. Translating gives CASSPNDGSYEQYF.

Sample share makes this clonotype medium-sized. This sequence joins TRBV6-6 and TRBJ2-5; tentative D call: TRBD1 (6 bases). The germline V and J ends were trimmed by 3 bases and 4 bases, with 18 bases remaining between them. The CDR3 is 16 amino acids. Germline V gene sequence: CDR1 MNHNY, CDR2 SVGAGI (reference sequence). CDR3 amino acids: CASSYSRWGLGETQYF. The CDR3 coding sequence is TGTGCCAGCAGTTATTCCCGCTGGGGGCTGGGAGAGACCCAGTACTTC.

By sample share, this clonotype is medium-sized. This chain joins TRBV29-1 and TRBJ2-1; TRBD2 might be the D (5 bases). Germline values: CDR1 SQVTM, CDR2 ANQGSEA. This CDR3 is 12 amino acids long. The ends were cut back, 7 bases at V and 3 bases at J, with 10 bases in the middle. CDR3 DNA sequence: TGCAGCGGTACTAGAGGCTACAATGAGCAGTTCTTC. This codes for CSGTRGYNEQFF.

J is TRBJ2-5 and V is TRBV7-2; 9 nucleotides agree with TRBD1. CDR3 size: 16 residues. With V trimmed by 3 bases and J by 4 bases, 9 bases remained unmatched. Germline V gives CDR1 SGHTA, CDR2 FQGNSA. The CDR3 region is CASSLGPGQGGETQYF. CDR3 sequence (DNA): TGTGCCAGCAGCTTGGGGCCGGGACAGGGTGGAGAGACCCAGTACTTC.

This clonotype was seen more than once but under ten times. The chain joins TRBV12-3 or TRBV12-4 to TRBJ1-4; TRBD1 agrees at 7 bases. CDR3 size: 15 residues. V lost 4 bases and J lost 1; bases outside the gene matches: 3. CDR3 amino acids: CASSSTGVTNEKLFF. CDR3 DNA: TGTGCCAGCAGTTCAACAGGGGTAACTAATGAAAAACTGTTTTTT.

V is TRBV18 and J is TRBJ2-5, with 8 positions matching TRBD1. Trimming took 3 bases from V and 5 from J; bases not matched to a gene: 8. Germline CDR1 is KGHSH and CDR2 is LQKENI. The CDR3 is 15 residues long. The CDR3 nucleotides are TGTGCCAGCTCACCCAGGACAGGGTCTTTCGAGACCCAGTACTTC. Protein product: CASSPRTGSFETQYF.

This clonotype has only a few counts. The chain uses TRBV12-3 or TRBV12-4 and TRBJ2-7; unclear D gene. V was clipped by 1 base and J by 5 bases, with 12 bases between them. This CDR3 contains 14 residues. This CDR3 is CASSLDGRHDEQYF. The CDR3 DNA reads as TGTGCCAGCAGTTTAGATGGTAGGCATGACGAGCAGTACTTC.

The rearrangement joins TRBV7-2 to TRBJ2-4; 9 bases line up with TRBD2. Germline V CDR1 and CDR2: SGHTA, FQGNSA. The V and J ends lost 7 bases and 3 bases, in that order; junction bases with no gene match: 13. The CDR3 has 17 amino acids. DNA of the CDR3: TGTGCCAGCACAAAACGGTTGCGGGAGGGCGTCAAAAACATTCAGTACTTC. Translated: CASTKRLREGVKNIQYF.

This clonotype qualifies as medium-sized. This chain joins TRBV27 and TRBJ2-3, with TRBD2 as a possible D gene (6 bases). Trimming pared 6 bases from V and 0 bases from J, leaving 19 bases between. Per germline, CDR1 MNHEY and CDR2 SMNVEV (reference sequence). There are 17 residues in the CDR3. The CDR3 nucleotides read TGTGCCAGCAGGGTAACCCGACTAGTCCCTAGCACAGATACGCAGTATTTT. Translated, it gives CASRVTRLVPSTDTQYF.

Ten or more counts support this clonotype. The chain uses TRBV10-3 and TRBJ1-1; 7 nucleotides line up with TRBD1. Trimming took 9 bases from V and 0 from J; bases not matched to a gene: 1. Germline V lookup: CDR1 ENHRY, CDR2 SYGVKD. The CDR3 runs 12 residues. Written as DNA, the CDR3 is TGTGCCATGGGACAGCTGAACACTGAAGCTTTCTTT. Its protein product is CAMGQLNTEAFF.